The T cell receptor (beta chain) described here comes from a study of technical replicates of blood from a few donors. Libraries were prepared by immunoSEQ multiplex PCR; TCRdb keeps only in-frame clonotypes and omits some of them. The table has about 90,000 clones, roughly 94% seen once; the top ten hold about 0.27%. A single count supports this clone. The sequencing sample was made of T cells isolated from PBMCs. The clonotype comes from a human donor in good health.

The CDR3: CASSLASGPLPPNEQFF. The CDR3 coding sequence is TGTGCCAGCAGCTTAGCCTCAGGCCCCTTGCCTCCAAATGAGCAGTTCTTC. The gene calls are TRBV7-2 and TRBJ2-1; D call uncertain. V shed 0 bases and J shed 7 bases, with 19 bases lying between them. From germline, CDR1 is SGHTA and CDR2 FQGNSA. This CDR3 is built from 17 residues.